This T cell receptor (beta chain) is drawn from a study of control samples from healthy donors and cancer patients. J gave up 2 bases and V 5 bases, and 14 bases lay outside the gene matches. Germline values: CDR1 MNHEY, CDR2 SMNVEV (reference sequence). The CDR3 is made up of 18 amino acids. The method was immunoSEQ multiplex PCR; TCRdb's version includes in-frame clones alone and lacks a portion of them. Counted here are some 110,000 clones, 93% occurring once; the ten biggest clones make up roughly 2.7%. The sequenced material came from blood. V is TRBV27 and J is TRBJ1-4; 7 nucleotides line up with TRBD1. This receptor was obtained from a man aged 25 to 40 in good health. CDR3 bases: TGTGCCAGCAGTGCCCCCTCCGGCAGGGGGGGGACTAATGAAAAACTGTTTTTT. This codes for CASSAPSGRGGTNEKLFF.